This T cell receptor (beta chain) was sequenced in a study of human T cells and chemical hapten exposure. Study results and limitations: TCRs whose frequency exceeded 1 in 1000 remained the same following DPC sensitization.

Time point noted: patch test 3, about 24 weeks after DPC sensitization. Indicated treatment: therapeutic diphenylcyclopropenone sensitization with weekly scalp DPC. TCRdb independently ran MiXCR on the RACE reads; one entry per CDR3 protein. The sample lists under 75,000 distinct CDR3 sequences, approximately 12% occurring once. Trimming stripped 6 bases from V and 0 bases from J, with 18 bases between. CDR1 KGHSH and CDR2 LQKENI come from the germline V gene. The length of the CDR3 is 16 residues. This clonotype was detected many times. What it binds is unknown. This TCR was sampled from a woman between 45 and 65 years old with alopecia areata. Some clones in this sample may be carry-over from other donors' samples. The sample in question was whole blood, obtained in connection with sensitization to the hapten diphenylcyclopropenone (DPC). The rearrangement joins TRBV18 to TRBJ2-7, with D unresolved. CDR3 loop: CASSARPGPASYEQYF. As DNA, the CDR3 is TGTGCCAGCTCTGCAAGACCGGGTCCGGCCTCCTACGAGCAGTACTTC.